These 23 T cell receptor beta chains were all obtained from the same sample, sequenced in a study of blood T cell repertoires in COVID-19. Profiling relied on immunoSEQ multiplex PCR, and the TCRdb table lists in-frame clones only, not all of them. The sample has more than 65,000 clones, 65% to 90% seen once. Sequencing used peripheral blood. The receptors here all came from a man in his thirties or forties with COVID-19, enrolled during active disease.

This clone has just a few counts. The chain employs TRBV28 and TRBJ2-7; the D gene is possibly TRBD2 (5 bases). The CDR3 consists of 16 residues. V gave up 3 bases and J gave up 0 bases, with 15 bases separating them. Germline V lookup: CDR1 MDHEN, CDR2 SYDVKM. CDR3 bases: TGTGCCAGCAGTTTTCTCGGGTCTAGCAGCTCCTACGAGCAGTACTTC. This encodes CASSFLGSSSSYEQYF. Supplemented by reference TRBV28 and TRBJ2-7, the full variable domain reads DVKVTQSSRYLVKRTGEKVFLECVQDMDHENMFWYRQDPGLGLRLIYFSYDVKMKEKGDIPEGYSVSREKKERFSLILESASTNQTSMYLCASSFLGSSSSYEQYFGPGTRLTVT.

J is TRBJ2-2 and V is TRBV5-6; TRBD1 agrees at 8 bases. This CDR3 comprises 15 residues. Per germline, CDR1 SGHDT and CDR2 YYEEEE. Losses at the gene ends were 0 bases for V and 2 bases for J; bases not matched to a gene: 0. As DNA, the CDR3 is TGTGCCAGCAGCTTGGCAGGGGGCAACACCGGGGAGCTGTTTTTT. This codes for CASSLAGGNTGELFF.

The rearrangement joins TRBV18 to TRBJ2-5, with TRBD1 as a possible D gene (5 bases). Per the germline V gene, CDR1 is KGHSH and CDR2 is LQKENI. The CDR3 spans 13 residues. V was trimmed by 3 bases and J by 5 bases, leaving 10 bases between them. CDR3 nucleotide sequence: TGTGCCAGCTCACCCCAGGGTGGGGAGACCCAGTACTTC. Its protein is CASSPQGGETQYF.

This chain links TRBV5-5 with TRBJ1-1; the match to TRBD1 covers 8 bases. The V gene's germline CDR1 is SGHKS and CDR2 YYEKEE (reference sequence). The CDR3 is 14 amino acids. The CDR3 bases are TGTGTTTGGAGCGAAGACAGGGGAGACACTGAAGCTTTCTTT. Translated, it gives CVWSEDRGDTEAFF.

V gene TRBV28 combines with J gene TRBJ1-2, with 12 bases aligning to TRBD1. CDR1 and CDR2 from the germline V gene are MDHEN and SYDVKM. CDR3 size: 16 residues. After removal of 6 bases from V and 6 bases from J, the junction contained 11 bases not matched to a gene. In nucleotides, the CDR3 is TGTGCCAGCAGCCCGATTGGGGGACAGGGGGCGAATGGCTACACCTTC. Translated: CASSPIGGQGANGYTF.

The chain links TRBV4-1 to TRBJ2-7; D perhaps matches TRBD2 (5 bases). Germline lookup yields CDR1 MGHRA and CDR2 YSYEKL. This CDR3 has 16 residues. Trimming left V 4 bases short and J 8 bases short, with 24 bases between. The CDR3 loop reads CASSPVIPGRAGKQYF. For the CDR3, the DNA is TGCGCCAGCAGCCCTGTGATCCCGGGAAGGGCTGGGAAGCAGTACTTC.

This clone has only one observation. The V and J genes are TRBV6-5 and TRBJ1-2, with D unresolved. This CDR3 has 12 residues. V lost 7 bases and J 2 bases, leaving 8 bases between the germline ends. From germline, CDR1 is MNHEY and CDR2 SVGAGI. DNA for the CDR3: TGTGCCAGCAACGGAGGAAACTATGGCTACACCTTC. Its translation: CASNGGNYGYTF.

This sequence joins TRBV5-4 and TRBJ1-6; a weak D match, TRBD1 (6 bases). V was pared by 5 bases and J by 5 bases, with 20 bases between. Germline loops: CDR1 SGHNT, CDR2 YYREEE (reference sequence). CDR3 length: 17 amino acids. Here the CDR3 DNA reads TGTGCCAGCAGTCCCTACGCCGGACAGTCAGATAATTCACCCCTCCACTTT. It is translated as CASSPYAGQSDNSPLHF.

CDR3 residues: CASSPRDSEETQYF. The DNA of the CDR3 is TGTGCCAGCTCACCTCGGGACTCCGAAGAGACCCAGTACTTC. The chain combines TRBV18 with TRBJ2-5, with D possibly TRBD2 on 6 matching bases. CDR1 KGHSH and CDR2 LQKENI come from the germline V gene. The CDR3 is 14 residues long. Trimming took 3 bases from V and 3 from J, leaving 11 bases between them.

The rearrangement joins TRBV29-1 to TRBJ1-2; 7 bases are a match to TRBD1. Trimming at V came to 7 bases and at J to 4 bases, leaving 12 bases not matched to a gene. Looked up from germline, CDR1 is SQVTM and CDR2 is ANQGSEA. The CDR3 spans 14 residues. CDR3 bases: TGCAGCGGTGGCGAGAGACAGGGACCCTATGGCTACACCTTC. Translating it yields CSGGERQGPYGYTF.

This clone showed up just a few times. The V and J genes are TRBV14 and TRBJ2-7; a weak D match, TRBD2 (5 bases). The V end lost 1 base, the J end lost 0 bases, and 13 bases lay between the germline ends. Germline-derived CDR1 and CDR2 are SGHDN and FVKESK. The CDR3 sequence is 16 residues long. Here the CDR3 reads CASSQASRFSSYEQYF. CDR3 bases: TGTGCCAGCAGCCAAGCTAGCAGGTTTAGCTCCTACGAGCAGTACTTC.

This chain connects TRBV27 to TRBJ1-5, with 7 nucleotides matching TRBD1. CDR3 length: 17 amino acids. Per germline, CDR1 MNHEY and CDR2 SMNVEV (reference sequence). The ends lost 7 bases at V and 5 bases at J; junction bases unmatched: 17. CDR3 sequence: CASNGSLRTGWDQPQHF. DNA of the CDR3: TGTGCCAGCAATGGATCTCTTCGGACAGGTTGGGATCAGCCCCAGCATTTT.

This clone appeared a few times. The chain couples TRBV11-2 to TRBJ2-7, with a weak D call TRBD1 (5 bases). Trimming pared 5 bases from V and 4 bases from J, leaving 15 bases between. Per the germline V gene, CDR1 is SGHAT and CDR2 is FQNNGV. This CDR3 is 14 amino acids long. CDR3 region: CASSPGGGAYEQYF. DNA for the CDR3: TGTGCCAGCAGCCCGGGTGGTGGGGCGTACGAGCAGTACTTC. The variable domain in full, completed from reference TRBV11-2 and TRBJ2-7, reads EAGVAQSPRYKIIEKRQSVAFWCNPISGHATLYWYQQILGQGPKLLIQFQNNGVVDDSQLPKDRFSAERLKGVDSTLKIQPAKLEDSAVYLCASSPGGGAYEQYFGPGTRLTVT.

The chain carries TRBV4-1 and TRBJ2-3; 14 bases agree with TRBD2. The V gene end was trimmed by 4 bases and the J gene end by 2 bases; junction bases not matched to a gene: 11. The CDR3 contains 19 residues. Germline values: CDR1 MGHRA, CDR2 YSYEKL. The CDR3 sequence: CASSRLGLAGGRDTDTQYF. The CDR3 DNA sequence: TGCGCCAGCAGCCGCTTAGGACTAGCGGGAGGACGGGACACAGATACGCAGTATTTT.

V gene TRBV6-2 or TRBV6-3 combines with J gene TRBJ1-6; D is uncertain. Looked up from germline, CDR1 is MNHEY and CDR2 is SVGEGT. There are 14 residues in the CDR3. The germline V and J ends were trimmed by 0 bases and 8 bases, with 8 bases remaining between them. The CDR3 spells CASSYSSEYSPLHF. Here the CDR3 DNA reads TGTGCCAGCAGTTACTCGAGTGAATATTCACCCCTCCACTTT.

The CDR3 region has the DNA TGTGCCAGCAGTTACCCCCCTAGGAATGAGCAGTTCTTC. Its translation is CASSYPPRNEQFF. The J gene is TRBJ2-1, the V gene TRBV6-2 or TRBV6-3; D gene ambiguous. Germline-derived CDR1 and CDR2 are MNHEY and SVGEGT. The CDR3 is 13 amino acids. V dropped 2 bases and J dropped 7 bases, with 9 bases sitting between them.

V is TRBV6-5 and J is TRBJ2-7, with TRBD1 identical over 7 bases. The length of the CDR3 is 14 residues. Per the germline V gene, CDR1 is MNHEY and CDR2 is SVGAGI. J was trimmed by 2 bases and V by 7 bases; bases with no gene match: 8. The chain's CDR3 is CASNPTGLTYEQYF. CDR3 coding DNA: TGTGCCAGCAACCCGACAGGGTTGACCTACGAGCAGTACTTC.

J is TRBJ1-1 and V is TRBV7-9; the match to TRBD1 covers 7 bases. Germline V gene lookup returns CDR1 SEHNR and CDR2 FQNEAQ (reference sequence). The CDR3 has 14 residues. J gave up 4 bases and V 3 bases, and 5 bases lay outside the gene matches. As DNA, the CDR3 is TGTGCCAGCAGCTTCCGGGACAGAGGCACTGAAGCTTTCTTT. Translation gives CASSFRDRGTEAFF.

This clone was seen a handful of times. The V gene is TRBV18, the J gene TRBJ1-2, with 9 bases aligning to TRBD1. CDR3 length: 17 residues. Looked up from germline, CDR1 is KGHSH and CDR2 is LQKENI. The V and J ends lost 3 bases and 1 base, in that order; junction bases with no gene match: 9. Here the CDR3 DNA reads TGTGCCAGCTCACCCCGAGCCGGGACAGGGAGTAACTATGGCTACACCTTC. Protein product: CASSPRAGTGSNYGYTF. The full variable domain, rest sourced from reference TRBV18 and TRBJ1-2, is NAGVMQNPRHLVRRRGQEARLRCSPMKGHSHVYWYRQLPEEGLKFMVYLQKENIIDESGMPKERFSAEFPKEGPSILRIQQVVRGDSAAYFCASSPRAGTGSNYGYTFGSGTRLTVV.

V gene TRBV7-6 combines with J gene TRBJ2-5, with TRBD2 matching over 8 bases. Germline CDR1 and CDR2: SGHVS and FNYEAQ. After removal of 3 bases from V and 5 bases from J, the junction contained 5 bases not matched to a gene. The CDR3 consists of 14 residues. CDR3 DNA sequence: TGTGCCAGCAGCTTCGGGAGGGCGACGGAGACCCAGTACTTC. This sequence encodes CASSFGRATETQYF.

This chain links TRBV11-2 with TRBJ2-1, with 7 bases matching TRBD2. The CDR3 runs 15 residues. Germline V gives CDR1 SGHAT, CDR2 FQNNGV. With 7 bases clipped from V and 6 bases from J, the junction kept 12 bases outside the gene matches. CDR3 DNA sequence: TGTGCCAGCACCGATCGGCGGGGCGGGGGCAATGAGCAGTTCTTC. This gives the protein CASTDRRGGGNEQFF.

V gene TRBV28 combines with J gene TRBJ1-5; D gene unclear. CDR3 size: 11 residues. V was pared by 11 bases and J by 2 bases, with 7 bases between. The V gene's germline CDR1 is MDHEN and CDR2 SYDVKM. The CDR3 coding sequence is TGTGCCGTCGGGGGCAATCAGCCCCAGCATTTT. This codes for CAVGGNQPQHF.

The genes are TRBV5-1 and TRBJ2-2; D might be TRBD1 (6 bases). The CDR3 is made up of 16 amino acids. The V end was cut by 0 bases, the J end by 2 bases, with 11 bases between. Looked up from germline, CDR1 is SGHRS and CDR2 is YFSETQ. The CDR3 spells CASSLGQVGNTGELFF. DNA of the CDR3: TGCGCCAGCAGCTTGGGACAGGTGGGAAACACCGGGGAGCTGTTTTTT.